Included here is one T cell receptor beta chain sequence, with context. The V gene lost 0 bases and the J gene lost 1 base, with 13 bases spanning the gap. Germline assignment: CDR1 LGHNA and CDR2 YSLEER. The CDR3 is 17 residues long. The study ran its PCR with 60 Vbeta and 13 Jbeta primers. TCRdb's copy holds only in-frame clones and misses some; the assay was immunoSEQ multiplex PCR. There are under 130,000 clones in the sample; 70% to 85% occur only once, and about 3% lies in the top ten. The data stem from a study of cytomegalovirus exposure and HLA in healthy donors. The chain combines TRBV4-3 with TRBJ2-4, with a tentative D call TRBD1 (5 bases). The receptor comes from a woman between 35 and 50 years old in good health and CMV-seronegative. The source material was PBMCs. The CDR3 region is CASSQERGHTAKNIQYF. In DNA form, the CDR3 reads TGCGCCAGCAGCCAAGAACGCGGACATACGGCCAAAAACATTCAGTACTTC.